This entry describes one TCR beta chain. Its target is unknown. For the second PCR, which ran for about 6 to 11 cycles, a sample-barcoded 5' primer and a J-beta primer mix were used. Every cDNA molecule bore a tag from a template-switch adaptor containing 12 random nucleotides. One entry per CDR3 protein results from TCRdb running MiXCR on the 5' RACE reads. The data hold hundreds of thousands of distinct CDR3 sequences, with roughly 60% observed a single time. CDR3 length: 14 residues. The V gene's germline CDR1 is SGHDN and CDR2 FVKESK. V was pared by 2 bases and J by 11 bases, with 18 bases between. The sample originates from a study of blood T cells in healthy people across ages. General study points: CMV infection status of these donors was not known. Investigators viewed diversity estimates from one million T cells as underestimates, the study reported. Both naive CD4+ cell counts and diversity were greater in long-lived donors than in aged donors.

The source is a man aged 30-40 years in good health. Sample: blood. The chain uses TRBV14 and TRBJ2-5, with D unresolved. CDR3 loop: CASSQYSLMGEQYF. The CDR3 nucleotides read TGTGCCAGCAGCCAATACTCACTCATGGGTGAGCAGTACTTC.